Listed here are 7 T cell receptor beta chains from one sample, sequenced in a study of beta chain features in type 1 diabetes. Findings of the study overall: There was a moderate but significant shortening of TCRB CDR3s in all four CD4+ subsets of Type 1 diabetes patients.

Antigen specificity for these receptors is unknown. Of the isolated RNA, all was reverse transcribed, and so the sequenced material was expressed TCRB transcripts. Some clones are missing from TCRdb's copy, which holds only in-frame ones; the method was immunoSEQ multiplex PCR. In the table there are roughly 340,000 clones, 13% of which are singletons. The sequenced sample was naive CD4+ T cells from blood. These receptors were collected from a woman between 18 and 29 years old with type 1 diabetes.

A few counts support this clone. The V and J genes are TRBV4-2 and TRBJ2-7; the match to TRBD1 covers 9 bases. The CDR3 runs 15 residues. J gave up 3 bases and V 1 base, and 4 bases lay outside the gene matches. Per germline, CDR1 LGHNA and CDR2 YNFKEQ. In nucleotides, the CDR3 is TGTGCCAGCAGCCAAGCACTGACAGGGGGCTACGAGCAGTACTTC. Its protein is CASSQALTGGYEQYF.

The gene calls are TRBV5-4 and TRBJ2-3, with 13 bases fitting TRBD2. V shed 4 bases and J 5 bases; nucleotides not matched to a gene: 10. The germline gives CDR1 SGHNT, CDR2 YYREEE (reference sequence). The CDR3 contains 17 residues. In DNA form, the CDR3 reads TGTGCCAGCAGCCACGCCGGACTAGCGGGAGAGGGAGATACGCAGTATTTT. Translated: CASSHAGLAGEGDTQYF.

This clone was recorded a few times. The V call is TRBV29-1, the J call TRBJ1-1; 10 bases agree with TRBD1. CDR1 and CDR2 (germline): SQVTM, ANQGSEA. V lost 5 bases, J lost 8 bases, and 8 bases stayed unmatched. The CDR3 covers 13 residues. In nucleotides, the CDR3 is TGCAGCGTTTACAGACAGGGGGCTCGGGAAGCTTTCTTT. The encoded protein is CSVYRQGAREAFF.

CDR3 nucleotides: TGTGCCAGCACCCCCTTTAACACTGAAGCTTTCTTT. Amino acid sequence: CASTPFNTEAFF. The V gene is TRBV7-9, the J gene TRBJ1-1; D ambiguous. Trimming took off 7 bases at V and 2 bases at J, with 8 bases between the two ends. CDR1 is SEHNR, CDR2 FQNEAQ, per germline (reference sequence). The CDR3 totals 12 residues.

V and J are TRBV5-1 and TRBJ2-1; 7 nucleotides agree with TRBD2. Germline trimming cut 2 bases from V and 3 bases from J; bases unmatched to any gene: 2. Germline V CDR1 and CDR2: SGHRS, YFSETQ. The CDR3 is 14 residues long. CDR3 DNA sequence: TGCGCCAGCAGCTTCCCTAGCGGCTACAATGAGCAGTTCTTC. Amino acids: CASSFPSGYNEQFF.

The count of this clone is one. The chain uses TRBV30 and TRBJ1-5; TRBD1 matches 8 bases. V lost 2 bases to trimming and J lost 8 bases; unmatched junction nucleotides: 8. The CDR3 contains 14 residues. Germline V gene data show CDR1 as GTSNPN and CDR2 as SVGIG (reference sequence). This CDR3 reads CAWSLGQGKEPQHF. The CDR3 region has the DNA TGTGCCTGGAGTTTAGGACAGGGAAAAGAGCCCCAGCATTTT. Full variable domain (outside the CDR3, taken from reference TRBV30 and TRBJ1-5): SQTIHQWPATLVQPVGSPLSLECTVEGTSNPNLYWYRQAAGRGLQLLFYSVGIGQISSEVPQNLSASRPQDRQFILSSKKLLLSDSGFYLCAWSLGQGKEPQHFGDGTRLSIL.

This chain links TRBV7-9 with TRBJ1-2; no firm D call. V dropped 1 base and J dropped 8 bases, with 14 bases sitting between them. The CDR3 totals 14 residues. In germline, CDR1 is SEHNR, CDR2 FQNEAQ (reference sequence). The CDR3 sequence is CASSLDHNAEGYTF. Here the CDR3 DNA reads TGTGCCAGCAGCTTAGATCACAACGCGGAAGGCTACACCTTC.